This T cell receptor beta chain originates from a study of CD8+CD57+ T cells in acquired aplastic anemia. CDR3 length equals 12 residues. Germline V gene lookup returns CDR1 SNHLY and CDR2 FYNNEI. The germline V and J ends were trimmed by 8 bases and 2 bases, with 9 bases remaining between them. According to the study, genomic DNA was the template for TCR beta VDJ and CDR3 profiling. TCRdb processed the reads anew with MiXCR; each CDR3 protein has one entry. The repertoire has about 420,000 distinct CDR3 sequences, 55% to 70% of them found once; the top ten carry more than 3.5%. Sample: sorted CD4+, CD8+, or CD8+CD57+ T cells (not recorded which) from PBMCs. This clonotype was sampled from a human donor in good health, serving as a control. The chain recombines TRBV2 with TRBJ1-1; the D is unclear. The CDR3 bases are TGTGCCAGCGGTTGGATAAACACTGAAGCTTTCTTT. Residues: CASGWINTEAFF.